Listed below are T cell receptor beta chains from one sample, sequenced in a study of early T cells in non-severe SARS-CoV-2 infection. TCRdb independently ran MiXCR on the 5' RACE reads; one entry per CDR3 protein. The sample includes about 30,000 distinct CDR3 sequences, roughly 5% of them seen just once. What was sequenced was whole blood. The receptor source for this set is an adult who was a healthcare worker with PCR-confirmed SARS-CoV-2 infection or an uninfected control (not recorded which). The CDR3 runs from the conserved cysteine through the conserved F or W. The D gene is left open where the match is weak. Size is stated for part of the rows, as once, few or many counts, or as a class when the clone is expanded.

len,v_gene,j_gene,d_gene,abundance,CDR3aa,CDR3nt
18,TRBV14,TRBJ2-2,TRBD2,many,CASSHELAGVGVTGELFF,TGTGCCAGCAGCCATGAGCTAGCGGGAGTGGGAGTCACCGGGGAGCTGTTTTTT
18,TRBV20-1,TRBJ2-4,TRBD2,-,CSARDWGSGLAGTNIRYF,TGCAGTGCTAGAGATTGGGGGTCGGGACTAGCGGGTACAAACATTCGGTACTTC
14,TRBV7-9,TRBJ1-2,-,many,CASSLAADRYGYTF,TGTGCCAGCAGCTTAGCGGCAGATCGCTATGGCTACACCTTC
15,TRBV21-1,TRBJ2-1,-,many,CASSKVTSGDNEQFF,TGTGCCAGCAGCAAAGTTACTAGCGGAGACAATGAGCAGTTCTTC
15,TRBV9,TRBJ2-2,-,many,CASSVSSGIAGELFF,TGTGCCAGCAGCGTATCATCAGGGATCGCCGGGGAGCTGTTTTTT
15,TRBV7-9,TRBJ2-2,TRBD1,few,CASSVDRGGTGELFF,TGTGCCAGCAGCGTCGACAGGGGTGGCACCGGGGAGCTGTTTTTT
16,TRBV1,TRBJ2-5,-,few,CTSRAQQALPQETQYF,TGCACCAGCAGGGCCCAACAGGCGCTCCCCCAAGAGACCCAGTACTTC
12,TRBV6-1,TRBJ2-7,-,many,CASEGTHYEQYF,TGTGCCAGCGAGGGAACCCACTACGAGCAGTACTTC
14,TRBV7-8,TRBJ1-3,-,many,CASSPPGFGNTIYF,TGTGCCAGCAGCCCTCCGGGTTTTGGAAACACCATATATTTT
20,TRBV29-1,TRBJ1-5,TRBD1,many,CSVERTTGQGAPFSNQPQHF,TGCAGCGTTGAACGAACCACGGGACAGGGGGCTCCGTTTAGCAATCAGCCCCAGCATTTT
14,TRBV4-2,TRBJ2-5,-,few,CASSRDSSQETQYF,TGTGCCAGCAGCCGAGACAGCTCCCAAGAGACCCAGTACTTC
19,TRBV14,TRBJ1-2,-,few,CASSQDAPGQGIVGLGYTF,TGTGCCAGCAGCCAAGATGCCCCAGGTCAGGGAATCGTCGGACTTGGCTACACCTTC